Shown below are 32 T cell receptor beta chains from a single sample sequenced in a study of identical twins. TCRdb reanalysed the 5' RACE reads using MiXCR and keeps one entry per CDR3 protein. This table has under 300,000 distinct CDR3 sequences, around 15% appearing once. Sample: memory (CD45RO+) T cells sorted from blood. The receptors stem from a woman aged 18-30 years in good health.

The J gene is TRBJ1-2, the V gene TRBV9; D uncertain. The CDR3 has 15 amino acids. The germline V gene encodes CDR1 SGDLS and CDR2 YYNGEE. The V and J ends lost 0 bases and 4 bases respectively, with 13 bases between them. Here the CDR3 DNA reads TGTGCCAGCAGCGTAGAAGGGATGGGGTTCTATGGCTACACCTTC. Its protein product is CASSVEGMGFYGYTF.

This clonotype was found a few times. This chain connects TRBV5-1 to TRBJ2-7; possibly TRBD2 for D (6 bases). V lost 3 bases and J 2 bases, leaving 15 bases between the germline ends. Per germline, CDR1 SGHRS and CDR2 YFSETQ. The CDR3 runs 15 residues. CDR3 in amino acids: CASSSTGLRTYEQYF. CDR3 nucleotide sequence: TGCGCCAGCAGCTCCACGGGACTCAGGACCTACGAGCAGTACTTC. Filled out from reference TRBV5-1 and TRBJ2-7, the complete variable domain reads KAGVTQTPRYLIKTRGQQVTLSCSPISGHRSVSWYQQTPGQGLQFLFEYFSETQRNKGNFPGRFSGRQFSNSRSEMNVSTLELGDSALYLCASSSTGLRTYEQYFGPGTRLTVT.

This clonotype came up many times. V usage is TRBV3-1 and J usage is TRBJ2-5, with D unresolved. The CDR3 is 14 residues long. CDR1 and CDR2 (germline): LGHDT, YNNKEL (reference sequence). The V and J ends lost 4 bases and 4 bases respectively, with 13 bases between them. The CDR3 nucleotides are TGTGCCAGCAGCCTGAGTGCTAGTCGAGAGACCCAGTACTTC. It yields the protein CASSLSASRETQYF.

The chain uses TRBV28 and TRBJ2-7; D is perhaps TRBD1 (5 bases). CDR3 size: 13 residues. The ends were cut back, 10 bases at V and 0 bases at J, with 13 bases in the middle. CDR1 MDHEN and CDR2 SYDVKM come from the germline V gene. The CDR3 DNA sequence: TGTGCCATGCAGGACACGACCTCCTACGAGCAGTACTTC. Its protein product is CAMQDTTSYEQYF.

The chain couples TRBV12-3 or TRBV12-4 to TRBJ1-1, with TRBD1 matching over 7 bases. CDR3 length equals 14 residues. The trim removed 3 bases at V and 5 bases at J, leaving 6 bases unmatched. For the CDR3, the DNA is TGTGCCAGCAGTTTTAACAGGGGTGGAACTGAAGCTTTCTTT. Amino acids: CASSFNRGGTEAFF.

This clonotype was observed a few times. V gene TRBV21-1 combines with J gene TRBJ1-2. TRBV21-1 is described as a pseudogene. The CDR3 sequence is 9 residues long. The CDR3 loop reads CASSSGYTF. The CDR3 region has the DNA TGTGCCAGCAGCAGTGGCTACACCTTC.

The chain is built from TRBV20-1 and TRBJ2-5; 7 bases align to TRBD1. From germline, CDR1 is DFQATT and CDR2 SNEGSKA (reference sequence). After removal of 3 bases from V and 5 bases from J, the junction contained 9 bases not matched to a gene. The CDR3 length is 14 residues. The CDR3 DNA sequence: TGCAGTGCTAGCAGGGGGATAATGGGGGAGACCCAGTACTTC. It translates to CSASRGIMGETQYF.

This clonotype was picked up a small number of times. V usage is TRBV6-4 and J usage is TRBJ2-3, with TRBD2 matching 8 bases. Germline assignment: CDR1 MRHNA and CDR2 SNTAGT. V lost 2 bases, J lost 2 bases, and 9 bases stayed unmatched. The CDR3 is 17 amino acids. The CDR3 nucleotides read TGTGCCAGCAGTGACCGCGAGGCGGGGGGACCCACAGATACGCAGTATTTT. This codes for CASSDREAGGPTDTQYF.

This clonotype was seen only a few times. The chain joins TRBV6-5 to TRBJ2-1; tentatively, D is TRBD1 or TRBD2 (5 bases each). V gave up 2 bases and J gave up 3 bases, with 8 bases separating them. Germline V gene data show CDR1 as MNHEY and CDR2 as SVGAGI. CDR3 length: 14 amino acids. CDR3 bases: TGTGCCAGCAGTTACCGGGGCAGCTACAATGAGCAGTTCTTC. Amino acid sequence: CASSYRGSYNEQFF.

This clonotype was counted ten times or more. The chain has TRBV9 and TRBJ2-3, with TRBD2 matching over 11 bases. CDR1 is SGDLS, CDR2 YYNGEE, per germline. After removal of 4 bases from V and 0 bases from J, the junction contained 4 bases not matched to a gene. The CDR3 runs to 16 residues. CDR3 sequence: CASSMLAGGSTDTQYF. The DNA for the CDR3 is TGTGCCAGCAGCATGCTAGCGGGGGGCAGCACAGATACGCAGTATTTT.

The chain combines TRBV3-1 with TRBJ2-4; D is uncertain. V gave up 1 base and J gave up 9 bases, with 13 bases separating them. The CDR3 extends over 14 amino acids. Looked up from germline, CDR1 is LGHDT and CDR2 is YNNKEL (reference sequence). The chain's CDR3 is CASSQGTGVGIQYF. CDR3 coding DNA: TGTGCCAGCAGCCAAGGGACGGGTGTTGGCATTCAGTACTTC. The variable domain in full, with the rest retrieved from reference TRBV3-1 and TRBJ2-4, is DTAVSQTPKYLVTQMGNDKSIKCEQNLGHDTMYWYKQDSKKFLKIMFSYNNKELIINETVPNRFSPKSPDKAHLNLHINSLELGDSAVYFCASSQGTGVGIQYFGAGTRLSVL.

Only a few counts were recorded for this clonotype. This rearrangement joins TRBV7-8 to TRBJ1-2; D gene uncertain. The germline CDR1 and CDR2 sequences are SGHVS and FQNEAQ. The CDR3 totals 15 residues. The V end lost 5 bases, the J end lost 4 bases, and 17 bases lay between the germline ends. The DNA for the CDR3 is TGTGCCAGCAGCCCACGTATTGACTTGCTCTATGGCTACACCTTC. This encodes CASSPRIDLLYGYTF.

This clonotype was observed a few times. The chain couples TRBV5-1 to TRBJ1-5; possible D gene TRBD1, 6 bases. CDR1 is SGHRS, CDR2 YFSETQ, per germline. Deletions cut 2 bases from V and 7 bases from J, with 13 bases between. The CDR3 consists of 14 residues. In DNA form, the CDR3 reads TGCGCCAGCAGCTTCTTACAGGGAGGGCAGCCCCAGCATTTT. This sequence encodes CASSFLQGGQPQHF. The whole variable domain, remainder taken from reference TRBV5-1 and TRBJ1-5, is KAGVTQTPRYLIKTRGQQVTLSCSPISGHRSVSWYQQTPGQGLQFLFEYFSETQRNKGNFPGRFSGRQFSNSRSEMNVSTLELGDSALYLCASSFLQGGQPQHFGDGTRLSIL.

The V gene is TRBV10-3, the J gene TRBJ1-2, with unresolved D. The V end lost 7 bases, the J end lost 1 base, and 10 bases lay between the germline ends. CDR3 length: 13 amino acids. Germline assignment: CDR1 ENHRY and CDR2 SYGVKD. The CDR3 spells CAITPRDNYGYTF. Here the CDR3 DNA reads TGTGCCATCACCCCCCGAGATAACTATGGCTACACCTTC.

The CDR3 is CASSSGTSGPDNEQFF. Written as DNA, the CDR3 is TGTGCCAGCAGCTCCGGGACTAGCGGGCCCGACAATGAGCAGTTCTTC. The chain employs TRBV7-9 and TRBJ2-1, with 12 bases lining up with TRBD2. This CDR3 is 16 amino acids long. The germline CDR1 and CDR2 sequences are SEHNR and FQNEAQ (reference sequence). The V gene end was trimmed by 4 bases and the J gene end by 5 bases; junction bases not matched to a gene: 6.

This rearrangement joins TRBV28 to TRBJ2-1; 9 bases map to TRBD2. The V gene's germline CDR1 is MDHEN and CDR2 SYDVKM. This CDR3 has 16 residues. V lost 5 bases, J lost 0 bases, and 5 bases stayed unmatched. DNA of the CDR3: TGTGCCAGCAGTCCACGTAGCGGGAGCTCCTACAATGAGCAGTTCTTC. The encoded protein is CASSPRSGSSYNEQFF.

The V gene is TRBV5-5, the J gene TRBJ2-2, with 7 positions matching TRBD2. CDR3 size: 16 residues. The V gene's germline CDR1 is SGHKS and CDR2 YYEKEE (reference sequence). V lost 4 bases and J lost 6; bases outside the gene matches: 12. In DNA form, the CDR3 reads TGTGCCAGCAGCGCCCTACTAGCGCTCACGGCCGGGGAGCTGTTTTTT. Translated: CASSALLALTAGELFF.

This clonotype was seen a handful of times. The chain uses TRBV18 and TRBJ2-7; TRBD2 is a possible D gene (5 bases). Germline V gene data show CDR1 as KGHSH and CDR2 as LQKENI. This CDR3 is 14 amino acids long. V lost 2 bases, J lost 7 bases, and 15 bases lay in between. The CDR3 reads CASSPTGSLREQYF. The DNA of the CDR3 is TGTGCCAGCTCACCAACGGGGAGTCTGCGTGAGCAGTACTTC.

The rearrangement joins TRBV6-1 to TRBJ2-1; D not certain. Trimming took off 11 bases at V and 10 bases at J, with 27 bases between the two ends. Germline CDR1 is MNHNS and CDR2 is SASEGT. The CDR3 length is 15 residues. The CDR3 DNA sequence: TGTGCCGTTCGATCCGCCACCCCTTTAGGTCGCGAGCAGTTCTTC. The encoded protein is CAVRSATPLGREQFF.

The chain joins TRBV5-4 to TRBJ1-6, with 11 positions matching TRBD1. V dropped 4 bases and J dropped 9; count of bases not matched to a gene: 12. The CDR3 extends over 17 amino acids. Germline V gene lookup returns CDR1 SGHNT and CDR2 YYREEE (reference sequence). For the CDR3, the DNA is TGTGCCAGCAGCGTTAGATCCGGGACAGGGGGTAGTTCACCCCTCCACTTT. Amino acid sequence: CASSVRSGTGGSSPLHF. Looking up the rest from reference TRBV5-4 and TRBJ1-6 gives the full variable domain: ETGVTQSPTHLIKTRGQQVTLRCSSQSGHNTVSWYQQALGQGPQFIFQYYREEENGRGNFPPRFSGLQFPNYSSELNVNALELDDSALYLCASSVRSGTGGSSPLHFGNGTRLTVT.

The chain combines TRBV25-1 with TRBJ2-2; 7 bases align to TRBD1. The CDR3 sequence is 14 residues long. J was trimmed by 4 bases and V by 8 bases; bases with no gene match: 7. From germline, CDR1 is MGHDK and CDR2 SYGVNS. The CDR3: CASQDRESTGELFF. CDR3 nucleotides: TGTGCCAGCCAAGACAGGGAAAGCACCGGGGAGCTGTTTTTT.

This clonotype occurred once. The chain employs TRBV12-5 and TRBJ2-1, with D possibly TRBD1 on 6 matching bases. The V gene lost 6 bases and the J gene lost 7 bases, with 19 bases spanning the gap. The CDR3 covers 15 residues. From germline, CDR1 is LGHNT and CDR2 FRNRAP. DNA of the CDR3: TGTGCTAGTGGGGCAGGTTACAGGGAAGGGAATGAGCAGTTCTTC. As protein: CASGAGYREGNEQFF.

In its sample, this clonotype was seen a few times. The chain links TRBV7-9 to TRBJ2-3, with 8 bases fitting TRBD2. Germline loops: CDR1 SEHNR, CDR2 FQNEAQ (reference sequence). The CDR3 length is 14 residues. J gave up 3 bases and V 3 bases, and 2 bases lay outside the gene matches. CDR3 sequence reads: CASSFGTRTDTQYF. CDR3 in DNA: TGTGCCAGCAGCTTCGGGACTAGAACAGATACGCAGTATTTT. Together with reference TRBV7-9 and TRBJ2-3, the CDR3 gives the full variable domain: DTGVSQNPRHKITKRGQNVTFRCDPISEHNRLYWYRQTLGQGPEFLTYFQNEAQLEKSRLLSDRFSAERPKGSFSTLEIQRTEQGDSAMYLCASSFGTRTDTQYFGPGTRLTVL.

By its share, this clonotype is medium-sized (0.01 to 0.1%). In nucleotides, the CDR3 is TGTGCCAGCAGTTTACTGGAAAACACTGAAGCTTTCTTT. It yields the protein CASSLLENTEAFF. The rearrangement joins TRBV12-3 or TRBV12-4 to TRBJ1-1; no clear D gene. V lost 2 bases to trimming and J lost 2 bases, with 6 bases between them. The CDR3 consists of 13 residues.

At least ten counts were recorded for this clonotype. V is TRBV21-1 and J is TRBJ2-5. TRBV21-1 is tagged as a pseudogene. This CDR3 spans 11 amino acids. The CDR3 coding sequence is TGTGCCAGCAGCACCAGGGAGACCCAGTACTTC. Encoded protein: CASSTRETQYF.

The gene calls are TRBV12-3 or TRBV12-4 and TRBJ2-1; perhaps TRBD1 as D (6 bases). The CDR3 is 14 residues long. Trimming left V 5 bases short and J 2 bases short, with 10 bases between. This CDR3 reads CASSAGAPYNEQFF. The CDR3 DNA reads as TGTGCCAGCAGTGCAGGGGCCCCCTACAATGAGCAGTTCTTC.

The chain combines TRBV18 with TRBJ2-7, with 10 bases matching TRBD2. CDR1 is KGHSH and CDR2 is LQKENI in the germline V gene. V lost 6 bases, J lost 5 bases, and 10 bases stayed unmatched. The CDR3 is 15 amino acids. The CDR3 DNA sequence: TGTGCCAGCTCTCACTCTAGCGGGAGCTTCGACGAGCAGTACTTC. Translated, it gives CASSHSSGSFDEQYF.

This clonotype appeared a few times. The V and J genes are TRBV20-1 and TRBJ2-3; D gene uncertain. The V end was cut by 0 bases, the J end by 4 bases, with 8 bases between. Germline CDR1 is DFQATT and CDR2 is SNEGSKA (reference sequence). CDR3 length equals 13 residues. CDR3 sequence: CSARDQGPDTQYF. The CDR3 bases are TGCAGTGCTAGAGACCAAGGGCCAGATACGCAGTATTTT.

Many counts were recorded for this clonotype. The V gene is TRBV5-6, the J gene TRBJ2-5; 8 nucleotides align to TRBD2. There are 17 residues in the CDR3. The V and J ends lost 3 bases and 2 bases, in that order; junction bases with no gene match: 12. Germline loops: CDR1 SGHDT, CDR2 YYEEEE. CDR3 sequence reads: CASSWGGPGLVQETQYF. The CDR3 DNA reads as TGTGCCAGCAGCTGGGGTGGACCGGGACTAGTACAAGAGACCCAGTACTTC.

The V and J genes are TRBV19 and TRBJ1-1; maybe TRBD1 (5 bases). Trimming removed 6 bases from V and 1 base from J, with 15 bases in between. Germline values: CDR1 LNHDA, CDR2 SQIVND (reference sequence). The CDR3 has 15 residues. Here the CDR3 reads CASSIPGRQNTEAFF. In nucleotides, the CDR3 is TGTGCCAGTAGCATACCGGGACGGCAGAACACTGAAGCTTTCTTT.

The chain employs TRBV5-1 and TRBJ2-1; D is unclear. The germline CDR1 and CDR2 sequences are SGHRS and YFSETQ. This CDR3 spans 14 amino acids. V was clipped by 2 bases and J by 0 bases, with 6 bases between them. The CDR3 bases are TGCGCCAGCAGCTTTCCAAGCTCCTACAATGAGCAGTTCTTC. The encoded protein is CASSFPSSYNEQFF.

J is TRBJ1-1 and V is TRBV14; D is uncertain. The CDR3 totals 12 residues. CDR1 is SGHDN and CDR2 is FVKESK in the germline V gene. Trimming shortened V by 1 base and J by 7 bases, and 7 bases separated the two germline ends. As DNA, the CDR3 is TGTGCCAGCAGCCAAGGCAGAGGTGAAGCTTTCTTT. Encoded protein: CASSQGRGEAFF.